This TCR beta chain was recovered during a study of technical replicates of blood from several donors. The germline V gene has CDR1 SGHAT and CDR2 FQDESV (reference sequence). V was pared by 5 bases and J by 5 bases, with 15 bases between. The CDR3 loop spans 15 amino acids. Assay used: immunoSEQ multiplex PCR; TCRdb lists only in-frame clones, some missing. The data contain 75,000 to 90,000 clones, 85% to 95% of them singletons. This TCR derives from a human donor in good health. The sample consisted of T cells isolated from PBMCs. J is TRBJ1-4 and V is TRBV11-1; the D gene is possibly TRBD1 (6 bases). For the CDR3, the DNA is TGTGCCAGCAGCAGTAACAGGGCCCCCAATGAAAAACTGTTTTTT. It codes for CASSSNRAPNEKLFF.